These 25 T cell receptor beta chains came from one sample sequenced in a study of radiation and T cells in renal cell carcinoma. The method was immunoSEQ multiplex PCR; TCRdb's version includes in-frame clones alone and lacks a portion of them. The table lists approximately 75,000 clones, about 81% of them singletons. Time point meaning: blood 2 weeks post-SBRT. Treatment reported: 15 Gy SBRT to primary tumor, nephrectomy 4 weeks later. The input for sequencing was blood, taken from a patient whose treatment included radiotherapy and nephrectomy. The origin of the receptors is a man aged 55 to 70 with renal cell carcinoma.

In this sample, this clone turned up many times. The V call is TRBV6-5, the J call TRBJ2-5; TRBD2 might be the D (5 bases). This CDR3 has 13 residues. Per germline, CDR1 MNHEY and CDR2 SVGAGI. Trimming removed 2 bases from V and 3 bases from J, with 7 bases in between. This CDR3 is CASSYGREETQYF. The CDR3, as DNA: TGTGCCAGCAGTTACGGGCGGGAAGAGACCCAGTACTTC.

The chain is built from TRBV19 and TRBJ2-1; 11 bases align to TRBD2. V was clipped by 4 bases and J by 4 bases; unmatched bases: 12. Germline V gene sequence: CDR1 LNHDA, CDR2 SQIVND (reference sequence). The CDR3 extends over 18 amino acids. In DNA, the CDR3 is TGTGCCAGTAGTAGGGGTTCGGGAGGGACTAGCGGTTACAATGAGCAGTTCTTC. Translated: CASSRGSGGTSGYNEQFF.

The V and J genes are TRBV28 and TRBJ1-4, with 9 nucleotides matching TRBD1. J gave up 5 bases and V 6 bases, and 7 bases lay outside the gene matches. Germline values: CDR1 MDHEN, CDR2 SYDVKM. CDR3 size: 15 residues. The CDR3 loop reads CASRPGQGGNEKLFF. As DNA, the CDR3 is TGTGCCAGCAGGCCGGGACAGGGTGGGAATGAAAAACTGTTTTTT.

This clone has a count of ten or more. The CDR3 bases are TGTGCCAGCAGCACCTACCTCGCCGGGGAGCTGTTTTTT. It specifies CASSTYLAGELFF. The V and J genes are TRBV7-2 and TRBJ2-2; no clear D. The ends were cut back, 5 bases at V and 6 bases at J, with 10 bases in the middle. Germline V CDR1 and CDR2: SGHTA, FQGNSA. The CDR3 has 13 amino acids.

The V and J genes are TRBV14 and TRBJ1-2, with D possibly being TRBD1 (6 bases). Looked up from germline, CDR1 is SGHDN and CDR2 is FVKESK. There are 13 residues in the CDR3. V lost 0 bases, J lost 5 bases, and 7 bases lay in between. The chain's CDR3 is CASSQDGTYGYTF. CDR3 in DNA: TGTGCCAGCAGCCAAGATGGGACATATGGCTACACCTTC.

V gene TRBV9 combines with J gene TRBJ2-1; TRBD1 agrees at 11 bases. The CDR3 is 16 residues long. Germline lookup yields CDR1 SGDLS and CDR2 YYNGEE. Trimming removed 3 bases from V and 7 bases from J; junction bases left unmatched: 9. The CDR3 loop is CASSAYLGQGGNEQFF. The CDR3 DNA is TGTGCCAGCAGCGCGTACCTGGGACAGGGGGGTAATGAGCAGTTCTTC. Full variable domain (outside the CDR3, taken from reference TRBV9 and TRBJ2-1): DSGVTQTPKHLITATGQRVTLRCSPRSGDLSVYWYQQSLDQGLQFLIQYYNGEERAKGNILERFSAQQFPDLHSELNLSSLELGDSALYFCASSAYLGQGGNEQFFGPGTRLTVL.

The chain couples TRBV28 to TRBJ2-3; TRBD1 agrees at 7 bases. Germline loops: CDR1 MDHEN, CDR2 SYDVKM. This CDR3 is 16 amino acids long. Unmatched junction bases numbered 13, after V lost 3 bases and J lost 7 bases. The DNA for the CDR3 is TGTGCCAGCAGTTTCGAAGAGGGGGCCCTAGGGTATACGCAGTATTTT. Protein: CASSFEEGALGYTQYF.

V usage is TRBV10-1 and J usage is TRBJ2-7; D gene uncertain. There are 12 residues in the CDR3. Trimming took 4 bases from V and 4 from J, leaving 8 bases between them. CDR1 and CDR2 (germline): WNHNN, SYGVQD (reference sequence). The CDR3 bases are TGCGCCAGCAGTGGGACCATATACGAGCAGTACTTC. This encodes CASSGTIYEQYF.

This clone has a single count. The genes are TRBV6-1 and TRBJ2-3; D call uncertain. The CDR3 runs 11 residues. Germline V CDR1 and CDR2: MNHNS, SASEGT. Trimming removed 4 bases at V and 8 bases at J, with 7 bases between. In DNA form, the CDR3 reads TGTGCCAGCAGTGGTTCCGCTACGCAGTATTTT. This codes for CASSGSATQYF.

The genes are TRBV6-1 and TRBJ2-7, with 11 bases aligning to TRBD2. The CDR3 extends over 14 amino acids. CDR1 and CDR2 from the germline V gene are MNHNS and SASEGT. V was pared by 6 bases and J by 1 base, with 2 bases of the junction left unmatched. This CDR3 is CASRVAGGSYEQYF. The CDR3 DNA follows: TGTGCCAGCAGGGTAGCGGGGGGGTCCTACGAGCAGTACTTC.

This rearrangement joins TRBV6-5 to TRBJ1-3; 7 positions agree with TRBD1. Losses at the gene ends were 0 bases for V and 2 bases for J; bases not matched to a gene: 4. The CDR3 loop spans 16 amino acids. Germline V lookup: CDR1 MNHEY, CDR2 SVGAGI. The CDR3 nucleotides read TGTGCCAGCAGTTACTCGAGTACAGGGGCTGGAAACACCATATATTTT. Translation gives CASSYSSTGAGNTIYF.

Only one count was recorded for this clone. The J gene is TRBJ2-7, the V gene TRBV6-1, with D maybe TRBD2 (6 bases). V dropped 3 bases and J dropped 2 bases, with 11 bases sitting between them. CDR1 and CDR2 (germline): MNHNS, SASEGT. This CDR3 contains 14 residues. CDR3 sequence (DNA): TGTGCCAGCAGTGATGGAGGGCTTCCCTACGAGCAGTACTTC. It specifies CASSDGGLPYEQYF.

The V gene is TRBV7-9, the J gene TRBJ2-5, with 14 nucleotides matching TRBD2. The J call may be mistaken, given a closer DNA end match to TRBJ2-7. The CDR3 has 18 amino acids. From germline, CDR1 is SEHNR and CDR2 FQNEAQ (reference sequence). The CDR3 DNA reads TGTGCCAGCAGCCATAGACTAGCGGGAGGGAGGGAAGCCTACGAGCAGTACTTC. Translation: CASSHRLAGGREAYEQYF.

This clone occurred once. This chain connects TRBV27 to TRBJ1-1; 9 bases map to TRBD1. The CDR3 length is 13 residues. Germline-derived CDR1 and CDR2 are MNHEY and SMNVEV (reference sequence). The ends lost 3 bases at V and 6 bases at J; junction bases unmatched: 2. CDR3 loop: CASSLTGGAEAFF. In DNA form, the CDR3 reads TGTGCCAGCAGTTTGACAGGGGGAGCTGAAGCTTTCTTT.

The chain is built from TRBV7-2 and TRBJ1-2; the match to TRBD1 covers 7 bases. This CDR3 comprises 14 residues. J lost 2 bases, V lost 5 bases, and 5 bases had no gene match. CDR1 is SGHTA and CDR2 is FQGNSA in the germline V gene. CDR3 sequence reads: CASSLGTENYGYTF. The DNA for the CDR3 is TGTGCCAGCAGCCTCGGGACAGAGAACTATGGCTACACCTTC. Filled out from reference TRBV7-2 and TRBJ1-2, the complete variable domain reads GAGVSQSPSNKVTEKGKDVELRCDPISGHTALYWYRQSLGQGLEFLIYFQGNSAPDKSGLPSDRFSAERTGGSVSTLTIQRTQQEDSAVYLCASSLGTENYGYTFGSGTRLTVV.

The chain has TRBV11-3 and TRBJ2-3; TRBD2 might be the D (6 bases). Trimming left V 4 bases short and J 0 bases short, with 11 bases between. The germline gives CDR1 SGHNT, CDR2 YENEEA. This CDR3 region has 15 residues. The CDR3 DNA reads as TGTGCCAGCAGCTCACCGGGACTGAGCACAGATACGCAGTATTTT. It yields the protein CASSSPGLSTDTQYF.

The chain recombines TRBV4-3 with TRBJ2-1; the match to TRBD2 covers 7 bases. Germline CDR1 is LGHNA and CDR2 is YSLEER. J gave up 4 bases and V 0 bases, and 6 bases lay outside the gene matches. This CDR3 has 16 amino acids. This chain's CDR3 is CASSQEGLAEYNEQFF. The CDR3 DNA sequence: TGCGCCAGCAGCCAAGAGGGGCTAGCGGAGTACAATGAGCAGTTCTTC.

J is TRBJ2-2 and V is TRBV5-1; D is unclear. The CDR3 consists of 14 residues. Germline loops: CDR1 SGHRS, CDR2 YFSETQ. V lost 4 bases, J lost 0 bases, and 7 bases lay in between. CDR3 sequence: CASSPGSNTGELFF. Written as DNA, the CDR3 is TGCGCCAGCAGCCCAGGTTCGAACACCGGGGAGCTGTTTTTT.

The chain couples TRBV29-1 to TRBJ2-4, with 13 bases matching TRBD2. The V and J ends lost 7 bases and 5 bases, in that order; junction bases with no gene match: 8. CDR1 is SQVTM, CDR2 ANQGSEA, per germline. The CDR3 has 15 amino acids. The CDR3 DNA reads TGCAGCGCTTTACTAGCGGGAGGGGAGGAAAACATTCAGTACTTC. Amino acids: CSALLAGGEENIQYF.

DNA of the CDR3: TGTGCCATTCGTGACACACCTAACTATGGCTACACCTTC. This sequence encodes CAIRDTPNYGYTF. V usage is TRBV28 and J usage is TRBJ1-2, with no clear D. Trimming removed 10 bases from V and 0 bases from J, with 12 bases in between. CDR3 size: 13 residues. Germline V CDR1 and CDR2: MDHEN, SYDVKM.

V is TRBV5-4 and J is TRBJ1-2, with 9 bases lining up with TRBD1. The J segment lost 3 bases and the V segment lost 0 bases, leaving 9 bases of the junction unmatched. Germline V gene data show CDR1 as SGHNT and CDR2 as YYREEE (reference sequence). The CDR3 totals 17 residues. For the CDR3, the DNA is TGTGCCAGCAGCTTGGATCTCGGGACAGGGAACTACTATGGCTACACCTTC. Protein product: CASSLDLGTGNYYGYTF.

Concerning this clone itself: Other nucleotide sequences in the sample specify the same CDR3. The rearrangement joins TRBV7-2 to TRBJ2-2; a possible D gene is TRBD1 (6 bases). CDR1 SGHTA and CDR2 FQGNSA come from the germline V gene. The CDR3 is 13 amino acids. With 6 bases removed from V and 7 bases from J, the gap between germline ends came to 12 bases. CDR3 sequence reads: CASSLGTNGELFF. The CDR3 DNA sequence: TGTGCCAGCAGTCTTGGGACAAACGGGGAGCTGTTTTTT.

The gene calls are TRBV6-1 and TRBJ2-7; no definite D call. V lost 4 bases to trimming and J lost 4 bases, with 17 bases between them. Germline CDR1 MNHNS, CDR2 SASEGT. The CDR3 sequence is 15 residues long. The CDR3 region has the DNA TGTGCCAGCAGTGCGACACCCACTTCTACTTACGAGCAGTACTTC. Translated: CASSATPTSTYEQYF.

The J gene is TRBJ2-3, the V gene TRBV10-2; 7 bases fit TRBD1. Germline CDR1 WSHSY, CDR2 SAAADI. The CDR3 is made up of 13 amino acids. V was pared by 4 bases and J by 4 bases, with 2 bases of the junction left unmatched. DNA for the CDR3: TGCGCCAGCAGTGGAACAGGGGCAGATACGCAGTATTTT. This gives the protein CASSGTGADTQYF.

This clone came up a few times. V gene TRBV6-5 combines with J gene TRBJ2-1, with D uncertain. The ends were cut back, 2 bases at V and 0 bases at J, with 11 bases in the middle. CDR1 is MNHEY and CDR2 is SVGAGI in the germline V gene. This CDR3 contains 16 residues. CDR3 region: CASSYAASSSYNEQFF. As DNA, the CDR3 is TGTGCCAGCAGTTACGCGGCATCCAGCTCCTACAATGAGCAGTTCTTC.